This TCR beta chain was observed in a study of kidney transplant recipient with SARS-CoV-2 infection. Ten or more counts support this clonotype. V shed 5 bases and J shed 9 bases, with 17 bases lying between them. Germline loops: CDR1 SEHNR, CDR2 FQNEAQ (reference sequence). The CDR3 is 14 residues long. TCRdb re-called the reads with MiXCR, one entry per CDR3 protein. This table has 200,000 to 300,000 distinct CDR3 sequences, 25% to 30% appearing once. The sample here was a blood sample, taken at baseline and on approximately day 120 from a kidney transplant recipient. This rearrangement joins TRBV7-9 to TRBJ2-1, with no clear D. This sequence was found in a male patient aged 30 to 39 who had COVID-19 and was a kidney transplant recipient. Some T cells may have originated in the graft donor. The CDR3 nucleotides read TGTGCCAGCAGCCCCAATCGAGATACCGGTGAGCAGTTCTTC. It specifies CASSPNRDTGEQFF.